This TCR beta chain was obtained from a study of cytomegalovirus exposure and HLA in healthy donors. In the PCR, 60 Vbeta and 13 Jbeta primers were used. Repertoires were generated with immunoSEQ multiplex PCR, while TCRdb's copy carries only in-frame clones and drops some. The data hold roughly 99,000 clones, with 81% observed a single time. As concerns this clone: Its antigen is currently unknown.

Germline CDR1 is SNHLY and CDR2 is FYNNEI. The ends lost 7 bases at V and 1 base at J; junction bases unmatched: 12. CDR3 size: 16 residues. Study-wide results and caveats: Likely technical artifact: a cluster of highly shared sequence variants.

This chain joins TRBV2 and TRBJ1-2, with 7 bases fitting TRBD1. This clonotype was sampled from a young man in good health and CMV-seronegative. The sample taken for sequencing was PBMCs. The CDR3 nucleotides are TGTGCCAGCAAACCGCCCCCGGGACAGAGTAACTATGGCTACACCTTC. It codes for CASKPPPGQSNYGYTF. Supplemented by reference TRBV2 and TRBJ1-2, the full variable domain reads EPEVTQTPSHQVTQMGQEVILRCVPISNHLYFYWYRQILGQKVEFLVSFYNNEISEKSEIFDDQFSVERPDGSNFTLKIRSTKLEDSAMYFCASKPPPGQSNYGYTFGSGTRLTVV.